This TCR beta chain appears in the sequencing data of a study of T cells after yellow fever vaccination. Study conclusions and caveats: Almost all vaccine-responding clonotypes could not be detected on day 0 in sorted memory subsets. The study found a weaker secondary response that peaked faster, day 5 versus 15. Repertoires obtained by FACS sorting could include abundant clonotypes that entered as contaminants from the bulk population.

TCR cDNA, made by 5'RACE template switching, carried an added universal primer site and UMIs. From the 5' RACE reads, TCRdb called clonotypes with MiXCR, one entry per CDR3 protein. The repertoire holds around 56,000 distinct CDR3 sequences, with approximately 5.7% as singletons. Between the trimmed V and J ends, which lost 4 bases and 6 bases, there was a span of 6 bases. CDR3 length: 12 residues. Looked up from germline, CDR1 is KGHDR and CDR2 is SFDVKD. Sequenced material: PBMCs, either bulk or a sorted T-cell subset (CD4+, CD8+, memory, or dextramer-sorted; not recorded which), taken on the day of the yellow fever booster vaccination. The TCR comes from a man aged 18 to 35 who received the YFV17D yellow fever vaccine. The V call is TRBV24-1, the J call TRBJ1-5; maybe TRBD1 (5 bases). In DNA, the CDR3 is TGTGCCACCAGTGAGGGGGGTCAGCCCCAGCATTTT. It yields the protein CATSEGGQPQHF.